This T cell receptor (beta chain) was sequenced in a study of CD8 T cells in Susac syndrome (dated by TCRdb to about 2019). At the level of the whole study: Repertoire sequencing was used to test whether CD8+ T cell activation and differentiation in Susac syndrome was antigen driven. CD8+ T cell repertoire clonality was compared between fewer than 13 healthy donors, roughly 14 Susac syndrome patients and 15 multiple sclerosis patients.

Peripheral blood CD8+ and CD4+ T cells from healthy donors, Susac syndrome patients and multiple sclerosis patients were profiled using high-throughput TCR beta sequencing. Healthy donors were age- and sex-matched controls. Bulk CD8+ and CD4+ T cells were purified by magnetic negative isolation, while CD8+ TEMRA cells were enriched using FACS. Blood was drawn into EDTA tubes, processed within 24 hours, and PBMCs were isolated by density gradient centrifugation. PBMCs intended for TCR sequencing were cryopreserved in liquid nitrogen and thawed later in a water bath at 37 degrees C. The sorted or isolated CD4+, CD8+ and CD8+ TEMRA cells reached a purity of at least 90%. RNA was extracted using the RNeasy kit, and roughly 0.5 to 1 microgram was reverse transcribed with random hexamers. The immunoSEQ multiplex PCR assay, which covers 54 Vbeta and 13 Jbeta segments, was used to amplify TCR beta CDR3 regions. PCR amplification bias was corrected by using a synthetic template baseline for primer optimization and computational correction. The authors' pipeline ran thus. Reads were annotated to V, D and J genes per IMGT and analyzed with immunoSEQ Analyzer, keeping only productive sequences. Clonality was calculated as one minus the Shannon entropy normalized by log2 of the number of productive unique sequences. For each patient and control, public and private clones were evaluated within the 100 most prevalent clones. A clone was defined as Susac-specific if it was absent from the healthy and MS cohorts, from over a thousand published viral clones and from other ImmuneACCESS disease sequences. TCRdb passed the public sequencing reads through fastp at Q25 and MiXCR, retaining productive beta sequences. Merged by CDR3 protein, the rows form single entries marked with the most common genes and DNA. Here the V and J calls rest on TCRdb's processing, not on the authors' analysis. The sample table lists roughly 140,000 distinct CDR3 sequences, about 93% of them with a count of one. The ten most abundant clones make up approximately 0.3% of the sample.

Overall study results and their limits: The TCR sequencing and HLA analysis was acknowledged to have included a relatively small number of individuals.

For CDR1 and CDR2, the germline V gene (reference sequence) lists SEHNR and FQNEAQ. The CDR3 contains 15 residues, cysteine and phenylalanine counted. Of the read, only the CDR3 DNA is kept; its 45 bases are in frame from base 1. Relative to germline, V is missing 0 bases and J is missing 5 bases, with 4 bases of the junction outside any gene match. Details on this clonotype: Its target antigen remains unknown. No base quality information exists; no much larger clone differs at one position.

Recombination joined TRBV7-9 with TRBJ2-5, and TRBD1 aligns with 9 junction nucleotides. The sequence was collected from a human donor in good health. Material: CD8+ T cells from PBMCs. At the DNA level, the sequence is TGTGCCAGCAGCTTAGCCTGGACAGGGGACGAGACCCAGTACTTC. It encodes CASSLAWTGDETQYF. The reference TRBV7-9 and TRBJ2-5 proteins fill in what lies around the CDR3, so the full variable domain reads DTGVSQNPRHKITKRGQNVTFRCDPISEHNRLYWYRQTLGQGPEFLTYFQNEAQLEKSRLLSDRFSAERPKGSFSTLEIQRTEQGDSAMYLCASSLAWTGDETQYFGPGTRLLVL.